This TCR beta chain was identified in a study of T cell changes during pregnancy in multiple sclerosis (dated by TCRdb to about 2019). About the full investigation: The study examined how the T cell repertoire changed over the course of pregnancy in women with multiple sclerosis.

For this chain, trimming is 2 bases at the V end and 8 bases at the J end, and the number of junction bases without a gene match is 7. CDR3 length: 17 amino acids, cysteine to phenylalanine. This entry keeps only the CDR3 DNA: 51 bases, framed from base 1. Per the germline V gene (reference sequence), LNHDA is the CDR1 and SQIVND is the CDR2. This clone has a single count. What this receptor recognizes is not known. Base-call qualities are not available, and no considerably larger clone is one nucleotide away. The library was built by means of the immunoSEQ multiplex PCR assay. Entries here come from immuneACCESS through TCRdb and include only in-frame sequences with V and J called. Some clones fail to appear in such tables; in the studies checked, an unresolved V gene covers under half of the shortfall, and the cause of the remainder is unknown. The sample table shows 58,000 or so clones, and about 90% are seen once. The ten largest clones represent under 2.5% of the sample.

Sequenced here: peripheral blood, sampled in the first trimester of pregnancy. The chain employs TRBV19 and TRBJ2-1; TRBD2 fits 15 bases in the junction. The clonotype comes from a female donor with multiple sclerosis, enrolled in a pregnancy study. The CDR3 has the sequence CASSIIRTSGRGDEQFF. The nucleotide sequence is given as TGTGCCAGTAGTATAATCCGGACTAGCGGGAGGGGCGATGAGCAGTTCTTC.